The source of this TCR beta chain is a study of radiotherapy plus CTLA-4 blockade in lung cancer. Study details: Under 20% of patients responded objectively, and about 32% achieved disease control.

Study outcomes and limitations: Peripheral blood showed expansion of tumor-derived TCR clones after radiotherapy and ipilimumab. Reports state that early shifts in blood T cell clones, with interferon-beta, best predicted response.

With V trimmed by 8 bases and J by 4 bases, 6 bases remained unmatched. The germline gives CDR1 SNHLY, CDR2 FYNNEI. CDR3 length: 14 amino acids. Regarding this clone: Its antigen is as yet unknown.

Focal radiation plus CTLA-4 blockade with ipilimumab was given to patients with chemo-refractory metastatic non-small-cell lung cancer. The protocol was immunoSEQ multiplex PCR, while the TCRdb copy is restricted to in-frame clones and leaves out a portion. The data contain over 30,000 clones, 60% to 80% of them singletons. This TCR was sampled from a human donor with non-small cell lung cancer whose response to radiotherapy plus ipilimumab could not be evaluated. The J gene is TRBJ2-1, the V gene TRBV2; 9 bases are shared with TRBD1. Sequencing used peripheral blood, obtained from a patient treated with radiotherapy plus ipilimumab. Here the CDR3 reads CASRRDRAYNEQFF. The CDR3 DNA sequence: TGTGCCAGCCGCAGGGACAGGGCGTACAATGAGCAGTTCTTC.